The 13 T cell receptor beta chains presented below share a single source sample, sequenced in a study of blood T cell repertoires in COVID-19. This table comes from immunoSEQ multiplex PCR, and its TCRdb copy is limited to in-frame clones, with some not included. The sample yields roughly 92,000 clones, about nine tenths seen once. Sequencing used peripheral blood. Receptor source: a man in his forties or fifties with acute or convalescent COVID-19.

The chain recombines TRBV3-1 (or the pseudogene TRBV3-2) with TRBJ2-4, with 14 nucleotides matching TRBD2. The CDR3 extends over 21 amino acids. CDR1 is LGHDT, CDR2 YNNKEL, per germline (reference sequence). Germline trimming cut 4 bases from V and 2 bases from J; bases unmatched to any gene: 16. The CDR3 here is CASSPMTSGRVLGRSKNIQYF. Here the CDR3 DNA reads TGTGCCAGCAGCCCTATGACTAGCGGGAGGGTATTGGGAAGGTCCAAAAACATTCAGTACTTC.

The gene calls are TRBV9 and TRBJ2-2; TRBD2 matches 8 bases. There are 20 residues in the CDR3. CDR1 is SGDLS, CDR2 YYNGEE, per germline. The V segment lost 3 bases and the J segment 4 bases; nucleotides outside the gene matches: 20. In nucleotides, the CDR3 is TGTGCCAGCAGCGACCATCCTGGGACCGGGACTAGGGCACTCACCGGGGAGCTGTTTTTT. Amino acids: CASSDHPGTGTRALTGELFF.

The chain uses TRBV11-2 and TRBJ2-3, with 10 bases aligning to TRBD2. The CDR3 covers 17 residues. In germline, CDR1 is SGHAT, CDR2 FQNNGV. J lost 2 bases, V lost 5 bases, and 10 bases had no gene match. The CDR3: CASSPAGLAVNTDTQYF. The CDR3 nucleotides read TGTGCCAGCAGCCCAGCCGGACTAGCGGTAAACACAGATACGCAGTATTTT.

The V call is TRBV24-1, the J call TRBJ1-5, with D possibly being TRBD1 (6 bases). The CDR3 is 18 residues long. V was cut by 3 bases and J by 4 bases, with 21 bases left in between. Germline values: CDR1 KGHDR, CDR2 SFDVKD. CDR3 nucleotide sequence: TGTGCCACCAGTGATGCGGTACAGGGATTCACAGGGAATCAGCCCCAGCATTTT. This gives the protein CATSDAVQGFTGNQPQHF.

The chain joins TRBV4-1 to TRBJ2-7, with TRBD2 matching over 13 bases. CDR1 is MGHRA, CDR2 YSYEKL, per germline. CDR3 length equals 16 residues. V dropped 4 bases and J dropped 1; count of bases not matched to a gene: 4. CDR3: CASSPLTSGRSYEQYF. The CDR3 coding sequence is TGCGCCAGCAGCCCCCTGACTAGCGGGAGGTCCTACGAGCAGTACTTC.

In nucleotides, the CDR3 is TGCGCCAGCAGCCAGGACTGGGTGGACAATGAGCAGTTCTTC. It translates to CASSQDWVDNEQFF. The chain employs TRBV4-1 and TRBJ2-1; D perhaps matches TRBD2 (5 bases). Trimming removed 3 bases at V and 5 bases at J, with 11 bases between. The germline V gene encodes CDR1 MGHRA and CDR2 YSYEKL. The CDR3 totals 14 residues.

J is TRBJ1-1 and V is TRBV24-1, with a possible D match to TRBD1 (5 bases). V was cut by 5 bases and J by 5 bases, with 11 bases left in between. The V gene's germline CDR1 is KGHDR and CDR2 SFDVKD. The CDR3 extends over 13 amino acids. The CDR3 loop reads CATSAAKGTEAFF. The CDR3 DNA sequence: TGTGCCACCAGTGCGGCCAAGGGGACTGAAGCTTTCTTT.

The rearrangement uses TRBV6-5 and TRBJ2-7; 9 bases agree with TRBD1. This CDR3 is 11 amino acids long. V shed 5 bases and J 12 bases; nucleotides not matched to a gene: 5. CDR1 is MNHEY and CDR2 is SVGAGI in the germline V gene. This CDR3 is CASSRQGDGYF. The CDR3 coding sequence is TGTGCCAGCAGTAGACAGGGGGATGGGTACTTC.

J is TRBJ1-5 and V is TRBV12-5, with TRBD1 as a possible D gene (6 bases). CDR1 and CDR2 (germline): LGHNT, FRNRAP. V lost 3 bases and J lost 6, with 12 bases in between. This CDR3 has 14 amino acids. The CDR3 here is CASGFGLQGQPQHF. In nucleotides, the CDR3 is TGTGCTAGTGGTTTCGGATTACAGGGTCAGCCCCAGCATTTT. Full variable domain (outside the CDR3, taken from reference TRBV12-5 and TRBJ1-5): DARVTQTPRHKVTEMGQEVTMRCQPILGHNTVFWYRQTMMQGLELLAYFRNRAPLDDSGMPKDRFSAEMPDATLATLKIQPSEPRDSAVYFCASGFGLQGQPQHFGDGTRLSIL.

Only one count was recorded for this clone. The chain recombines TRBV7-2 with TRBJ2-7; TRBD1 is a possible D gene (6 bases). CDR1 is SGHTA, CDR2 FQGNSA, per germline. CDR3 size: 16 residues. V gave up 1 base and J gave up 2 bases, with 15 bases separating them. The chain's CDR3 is CASSLGSTGRTYEQYF. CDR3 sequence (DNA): TGTGCCAGCAGCTTAGGTTCCACAGGGCGGACCTACGAGCAGTACTTC.

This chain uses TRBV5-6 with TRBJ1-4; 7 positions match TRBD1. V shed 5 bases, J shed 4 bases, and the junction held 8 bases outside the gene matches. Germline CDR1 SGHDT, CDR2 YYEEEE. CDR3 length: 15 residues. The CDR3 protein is CASRLAGGYNEKLFF. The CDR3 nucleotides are TGTGCCAGCAGACTCGCAGGGGGATATAATGAAAAACTGTTTTTT.

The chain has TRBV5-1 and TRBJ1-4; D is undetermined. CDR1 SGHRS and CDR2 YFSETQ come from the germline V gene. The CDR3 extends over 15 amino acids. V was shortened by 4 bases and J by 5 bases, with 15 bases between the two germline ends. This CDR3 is CASSEERRKNEKLFF. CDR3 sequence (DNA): TGCGCCAGCAGCGAAGAGAGGCGCAAGAATGAAAAACTGTTTTTT.

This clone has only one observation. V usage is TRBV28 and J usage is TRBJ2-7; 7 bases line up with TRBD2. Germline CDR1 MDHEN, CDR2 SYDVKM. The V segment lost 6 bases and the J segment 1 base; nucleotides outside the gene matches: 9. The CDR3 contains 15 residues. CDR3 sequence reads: CASSHGGLGSYEQYF. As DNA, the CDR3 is TGTGCCAGCAGCCACGGCGGACTAGGTTCCTACGAGCAGTACTTC.